This TCR beta chain derives from a study of cytomegalovirus exposure and HLA in healthy donors. As for the study in general: An earlier analysis found roughly 100 million unique TCR beta sequences from about 190 million T cells. Of the donors genotyped, approximately 400 in all, 75% to 85% fell in the Caucasian-associated ancestry cluster.

The PCR employed 60 Vbeta primers together with 13 Jbeta primers. Libraries were prepared by immunoSEQ multiplex PCR; TCRdb keeps only in-frame clonotypes and omits some of them. The sample includes about 170,000 clones, approximately 81% of them seen just once. Germline V gene lookup returns CDR1 LGHNA and CDR2 YNFKEQ. The CDR3 covers 13 residues. The sequence was obtained from a woman aged 18-29 years in good health and CMV-seronegative. The chain couples TRBV4-2 to TRBJ2-5; D ambiguous. The J call may be incorrect, as the DNA end agrees better with TRBJ2-7. The sample comprised PBMCs. The CDR3 bases are TGTGCCAGCAGCCAACGCGACACGTACGAGCAGTACTTC. Protein: CASSQRDTYEQYF.